The next 21 T cell receptor beta chains were all read from a single sample in a study of shared T cell receptors in the human thymus. TCRdb keeps only in-frame clones here, not all; method: immunoSEQ multiplex PCR. The profile covers some 660,000 clones, with about 90% appearing a single time and about 0.0094% taken by the ten largest. These records were also assigned to another study, of human thymus T cells.

Sequenced sample: thymocytes. These receptor sequences come from a boy in the first two years of life with a congenital heart defect.

This chain uses TRBV5-3 with TRBJ1-5; TRBD1 matches at 7 bases. TRBV5-3 is annotated as an ORF whose role is uncertain. The CDR3 is made up of 16 amino acids. V lost 0 bases to trimming and J lost 3 bases; unmatched junction nucleotides: 6. The CDR3 is CARSLVPGTVNQPQHF. CDR3 sequence (DNA): TGTGCCAGAAGCTTGGTTCCCGGGACAGTCAATCAGCCCCAGCATTTT.

The V gene is TRBV14, the J gene TRBJ1-1; D is undetermined. Germline V gives CDR1 SGHDN, CDR2 FVKESK. Between the trimmed V and J ends, which lost 4 bases and 1 base, there was a span of 19 bases. The CDR3 is 17 residues long. The CDR3 nucleotides read TGTGCCAGCAGCCTCCGGCCGGGCCGAGGGCCGAACACTGAAGCTTTCTTT. It codes for CASSLRPGRGPNTEAFF. The variable domain in full, with the rest retrieved from reference TRBV14 and TRBJ1-1, is EAGVTQFPSHSVIEKGQTVTLRCDPISGHDNLYWYRRVMGKEIKFLLHFVKESKQDESGMPNNRFLAERTGGTYSTLKVQPAELEDSGVYFCASSLRPGRGPNTEAFFGQGTRLTVV.

This clone was counted between two and nine times. The chain employs TRBV5-6 and TRBJ1-4; D gene unclear. Trimming removed 3 bases at V and 4 bases at J, with 10 bases between. There are 14 residues in the CDR3. Germline CDR1 reads SGHDT; CDR2 reads YYEEEE. DNA for the CDR3: TGTGCCAGCAGCTCGACATCCGGTAATGAAAAACTGTTTTTT. It specifies CASSSTSGNEKLFF.

V gene TRBV7-2 combines with J gene TRBJ2-3, with 9 nucleotides matching TRBD1. The germline CDR1 and CDR2 sequences are SGHTA and FQGNSA. The J segment lost 1 base and the V segment lost 5 bases, leaving 1 base of the junction unmatched. The CDR3 totals 14 residues. The CDR3 region is CASSRQGGTDTQYF. The CDR3, as DNA: TGTGCCAGCAGCCGACAGGGGGGCACAGATACGCAGTATTTT.

This clone was seen a single time. The chain carries TRBV28 and TRBJ1-5, with a weak D call TRBD1 (6 bases). Germline V gene lookup returns CDR1 MDHEN and CDR2 SYDVKM. This CDR3 contains 15 residues. Trimming removed 2 bases from V and 1 base from J, with 9 bases in between. The CDR3 spells CASSLEGQSNQPQHF. The CDR3 DNA reads as TGTGCCAGCAGTTTAGAGGGACAAAGCAATCAGCCCCAGCATTTT.

The CDR3 DNA follows: TGTGCCAGCAGTTTAAACAGGAACACTGAAGCTTTCTTT. This sequence encodes CASSLNRNTEAFF. The V and J genes are TRBV27 and TRBJ1-1; D not resolved. Germline CDR1 is MNHEY and CDR2 is SMNVEV (reference sequence). Trimming removed 2 bases from V and 1 base from J, with 5 bases in between. This CDR3 spans 13 amino acids.

This chain's CDR3 is CAWIRLSSGRAEQFF. The CDR3 nucleotides read TGTGCCTGGATAAGGTTGTCTAGCGGGAGAGCTGAGCAGTTCTTC. This sequence joins TRBV30 and TRBJ2-1, with TRBD2 matching 10 bases. With 4 bases clipped from V and 9 bases from J, the junction kept 12 bases outside the gene matches. The germline gives CDR1 GTSNPN, CDR2 SVGIG (reference sequence). CDR3 size: 15 residues.

The chain is built from TRBV30 and TRBJ1-5, with TRBD1 as a possible D gene (5 bases). Trimming took off 2 bases at V and 2 bases at J, with 7 bases between the two ends. Germline CDR1 is GTSNPN and CDR2 is SVGIG (reference sequence). CDR3 length: 13 residues. The CDR3 protein is CAWSWGGNQPQHF. CDR3 sequence (DNA): TGTGCCTGGAGTTGGGGGGGCAATCAGCCCCAGCATTTT.

V is TRBV27 and J is TRBJ1-5, with a weak D call TRBD1 (5 bases). From germline, CDR1 is MNHEY and CDR2 SMNVEV (reference sequence). The CDR3 length is 12 residues. Between the trimmed V and J ends, which lost 6 bases and 2 bases, there was a span of 5 bases. CDR3 bases: TGTGCCAGCAGCAGGGGCAATCAGCCCCAGCATTTT. Its protein product is CASSRGNQPQHF.

The chain carries TRBV5-6 and TRBJ2-1; 8 nucleotides align to TRBD1. The CDR3 sequence is 17 residues long. Per the germline V gene, CDR1 is SGHDT and CDR2 is YYEEEE. The ends lost 4 bases at V and 7 bases at J; junction bases unmatched: 16. The CDR3 sequence is CASSPGGRGLQRNEQFF. In DNA form, the CDR3 reads TGTGCCAGCAGCCCCGGCGGCAGGGGGCTCCAGAGGAATGAGCAGTTCTTC.

The CDR3 is CSVEGDRGEGPGELFF. The CDR3 nucleotides are TGCAGCGTTGAAGGGGACAGGGGAGAGGGGCCCGGGGAGCTGTTTTTT. This chain uses TRBV29-1 with TRBJ2-2; the match to TRBD1 covers 10 bases. Germline V gene data show CDR1 as SQVTM and CDR2 as ANQGSEA. The ends lost 1 base at V and 6 bases at J; junction bases unmatched: 8. This CDR3 spans 16 amino acids.

This clone showed up just once. This rearrangement joins TRBV15 to TRBJ1-5, with 7 bases lining up with TRBD1. Trimming took 1 base from V and 0 from J; bases not matched to a gene: 6. Germline assignment: CDR1 LNHNV and CDR2 YYDKDF (reference sequence). There are 17 residues in the CDR3. Here the CDR3 DNA reads TGTGCCACCAGCAGAGGGAAGACAGGGCATAGCAATCAGCCCCAGCATTTT. It codes for CATSRGKTGHSNQPQHF.

This clone was seen only a few times. This sequence joins TRBV28 and TRBJ2-1; D might be TRBD2 (5 bases). The CDR3 length is 19 residues. Germline V gene sequence: CDR1 MDHEN, CDR2 SYDVKM. With 4 bases removed from V and 0 bases from J, the gap between germline ends came to 22 bases. This CDR3 reads CASSYGSGLGRSSYNEQFF. CDR3 DNA: TGTGCCAGCAGTTATGGGAGTGGGTTGGGGAGAAGCTCCTACAATGAGCAGTTCTTC.

The rearrangement uses TRBV9 and TRBJ1-2; TRBD1 agrees at 9 bases. This CDR3 has 16 amino acids. V lost 4 bases, J lost 8 bases, and 15 bases stayed unmatched. CDR1 SGDLS and CDR2 YYNGEE come from the germline V gene. This chain's CDR3 is CASSPTHAGTGIGYTF. The DNA of the CDR3 is TGTGCCAGCAGCCCCACTCACGCCGGGACAGGGATCGGCTACACCTTC.

The chain combines TRBV7-8 with TRBJ2-7, with D perhaps matching TRBD1 (5 bases). Germline loops: CDR1 SGHVS, CDR2 FQNEAQ. The CDR3 is 15 residues long. V was clipped by 6 bases and J by 3 bases, with 18 bases between them. CDR3 protein: CASSRPKGLVYEQYF. The DNA of the CDR3 is TGTGCCAGCAGTCGACCCAAGGGGCTCGTCTACGAGCAGTACTTC.

The CDR3 loop is CASSFGQGSKNYGYTF. The CDR3 DNA follows: TGTGCCAGCAGCTTCGGACAGGGGTCAAAGAACTATGGCTACACCTTC. The chain is built from TRBV7-9 and TRBJ1-2, with 9 positions matching TRBD1. This CDR3 is built from 16 residues. Germline trimming cut 3 bases from V and 2 bases from J; bases unmatched to any gene: 7. Per germline, CDR1 SEHNR and CDR2 FQNEAQ (reference sequence).

CDR3 nucleotide sequence: TGTGCCAGCAGCCGACCCGGGGTTTCGTTAGGTAACAATGAGCAGTTCTTC. It encodes CASSRPGVSLGNNEQFF. This chain uses TRBV5-4 with TRBJ2-1, with a tentative D call TRBD2 (5 bases). The germline V gene has CDR1 SGHNT and CDR2 YYREEE (reference sequence). V dropped 4 bases and J dropped 5 bases, with 22 bases sitting between them. There are 17 residues in the CDR3.

The chain couples TRBV6-1 to TRBJ2-7, with a weak D call TRBD2 (6 bases). This CDR3 contains 16 residues. CDR1 MNHNS and CDR2 SASEGT come from the germline V gene. V was trimmed by 4 bases and J by 2 bases, leaving 18 bases between them. CDR3 coding DNA: TGTGCCAGCAGTGTCCAACTAGCCAAGGGGACCTACGAGCAGTACTTC. It is translated as CASSVQLAKGTYEQYF.

This chain connects TRBV7-9 to TRBJ2-3, with 10 bases fitting TRBD1. Germline-derived CDR1 and CDR2 are SEHNR and FQNEAQ (reference sequence). The V and J ends lost 5 bases and 3 bases, in that order; junction bases with no gene match: 5. This CDR3 spans 15 amino acids. CDR3 sequence (DNA): TGTGCCAGCAGCCTCCGGGACAGGGGAACAGATACGCAGTATTTT. Encoded protein: CASSLRDRGTDTQYF.

V gene TRBV15 combines with J gene TRBJ1-4, with D tentatively TRBD1 (5 bases). V shed 2 bases and J shed 3 bases, with 10 bases lying between them. CDR1 is LNHNV and CDR2 is YYDKDF in the germline V gene (reference sequence). This CDR3 region has 15 residues. The CDR3 sequence: CATSRKGVANEKLFF. CDR3 DNA: TGTGCCACCAGCAGAAAAGGGGTGGCTAATGAAAAACTGTTTTTT.

This sequence joins TRBV30 and TRBJ1-2; D might be TRBD1 (5 bases). Trimming took off 0 bases at V and 7 bases at J, with 15 bases between the two ends. The germline V gene has CDR1 GTSNPN and CDR2 SVGIG (reference sequence). This CDR3 contains 14 residues. CDR3 sequence: CAWSVLRGPGGYTF. In nucleotides, the CDR3 is TGTGCCTGGAGTGTATTAAGGGGCCCCGGTGGCTACACCTTC.